Detailed here is one TCR beta chain. What it recognizes is unknown. Trimming removed 6 bases from V and 3 bases from J, with 17 bases in between. CDR3 size: 15 residues. CDR1 MNHNS and CDR2 SASEGT come from the germline V gene. The sample belongs to a study of T cells in Graves' hyperthyroidism and ophthalmopathy. Whole-study context: Peripheral blood was obtained at initial diagnosis, preceding any treatment.

Study observations and caveats: The authors' 13 V-J model separated ophthalmopathy from stable hyperthyroidism.

RNA transcripts gave rise to amplified TCR beta CDR3 regions. The TCR CDR3 was amplified in a first-round RT-PCR using the HTBI primer set. TCRdb redid the calling of the multiplex PCR reads with MiXCR, one entry per CDR3 protein. The table lists under 800,000 distinct CDR3 sequences, approximately 15% of them singletons. V usage is TRBV6-1 and J usage is TRBJ1-2; D may be TRBD1 (5 bases). This sequence originates from a woman between 18 and 29 years old with Graves' hyperthyroidism. The sequenced sample was blood. Written as DNA, the CDR3 is TGTGCCAGCAGAACGCCCCAGGGAGTGGACTATGGCTACACCTTC. Translated: CASRTPQGVDYGYTF.